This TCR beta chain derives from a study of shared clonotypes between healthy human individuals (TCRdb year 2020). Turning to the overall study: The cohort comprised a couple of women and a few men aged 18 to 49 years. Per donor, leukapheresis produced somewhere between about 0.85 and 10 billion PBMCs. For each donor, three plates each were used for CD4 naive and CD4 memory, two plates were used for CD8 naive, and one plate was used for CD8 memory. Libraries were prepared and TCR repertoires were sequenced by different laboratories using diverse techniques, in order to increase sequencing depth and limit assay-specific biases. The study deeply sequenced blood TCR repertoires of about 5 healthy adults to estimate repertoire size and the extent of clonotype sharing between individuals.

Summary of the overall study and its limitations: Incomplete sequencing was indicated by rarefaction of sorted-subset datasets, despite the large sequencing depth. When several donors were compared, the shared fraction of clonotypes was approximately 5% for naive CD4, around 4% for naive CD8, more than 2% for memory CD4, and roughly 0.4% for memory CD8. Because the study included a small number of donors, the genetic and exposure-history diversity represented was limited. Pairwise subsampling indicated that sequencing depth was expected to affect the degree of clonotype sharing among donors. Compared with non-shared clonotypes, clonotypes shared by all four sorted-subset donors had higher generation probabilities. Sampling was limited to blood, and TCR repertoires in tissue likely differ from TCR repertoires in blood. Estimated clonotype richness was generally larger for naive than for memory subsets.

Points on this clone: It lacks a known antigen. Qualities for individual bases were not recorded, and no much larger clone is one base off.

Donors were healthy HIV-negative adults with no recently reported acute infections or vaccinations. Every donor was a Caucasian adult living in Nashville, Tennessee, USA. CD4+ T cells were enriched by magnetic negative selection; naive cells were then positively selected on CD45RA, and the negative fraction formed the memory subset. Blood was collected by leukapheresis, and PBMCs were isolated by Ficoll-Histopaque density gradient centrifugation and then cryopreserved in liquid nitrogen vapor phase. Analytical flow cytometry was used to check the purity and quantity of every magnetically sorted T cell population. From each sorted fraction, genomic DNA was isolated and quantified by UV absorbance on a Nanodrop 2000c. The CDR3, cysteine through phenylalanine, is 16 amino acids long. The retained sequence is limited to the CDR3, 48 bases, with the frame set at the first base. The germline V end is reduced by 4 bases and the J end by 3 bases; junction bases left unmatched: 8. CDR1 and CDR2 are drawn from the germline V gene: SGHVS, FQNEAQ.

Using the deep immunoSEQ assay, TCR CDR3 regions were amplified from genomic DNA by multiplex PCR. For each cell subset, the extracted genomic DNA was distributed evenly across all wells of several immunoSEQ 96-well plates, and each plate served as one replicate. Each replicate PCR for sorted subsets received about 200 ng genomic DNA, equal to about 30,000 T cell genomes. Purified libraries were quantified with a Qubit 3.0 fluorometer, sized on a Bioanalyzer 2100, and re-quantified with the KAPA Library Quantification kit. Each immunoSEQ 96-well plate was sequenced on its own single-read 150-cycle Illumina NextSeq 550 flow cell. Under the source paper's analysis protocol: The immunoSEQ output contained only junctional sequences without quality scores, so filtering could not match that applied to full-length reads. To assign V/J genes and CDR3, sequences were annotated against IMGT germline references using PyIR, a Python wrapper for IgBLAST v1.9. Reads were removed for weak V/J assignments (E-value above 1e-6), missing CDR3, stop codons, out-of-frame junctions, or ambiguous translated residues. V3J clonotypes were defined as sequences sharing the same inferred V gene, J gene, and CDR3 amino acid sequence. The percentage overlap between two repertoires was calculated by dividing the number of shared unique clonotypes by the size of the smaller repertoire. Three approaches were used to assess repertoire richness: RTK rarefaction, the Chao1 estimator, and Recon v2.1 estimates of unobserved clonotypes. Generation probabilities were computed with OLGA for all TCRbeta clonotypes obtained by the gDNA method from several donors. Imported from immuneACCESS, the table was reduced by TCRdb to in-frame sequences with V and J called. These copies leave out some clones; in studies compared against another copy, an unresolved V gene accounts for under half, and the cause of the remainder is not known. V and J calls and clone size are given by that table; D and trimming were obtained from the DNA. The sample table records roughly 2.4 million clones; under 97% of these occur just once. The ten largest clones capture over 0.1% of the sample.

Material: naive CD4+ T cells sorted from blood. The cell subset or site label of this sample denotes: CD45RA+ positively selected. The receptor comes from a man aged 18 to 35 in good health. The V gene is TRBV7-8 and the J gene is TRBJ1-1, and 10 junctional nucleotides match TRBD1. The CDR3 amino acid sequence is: CASSSDPGQGDTEAFF. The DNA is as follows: TGTGCCAGCAGCTCCGACCCCGGACAGGGGGACACTGAAGCTTTCTTT.